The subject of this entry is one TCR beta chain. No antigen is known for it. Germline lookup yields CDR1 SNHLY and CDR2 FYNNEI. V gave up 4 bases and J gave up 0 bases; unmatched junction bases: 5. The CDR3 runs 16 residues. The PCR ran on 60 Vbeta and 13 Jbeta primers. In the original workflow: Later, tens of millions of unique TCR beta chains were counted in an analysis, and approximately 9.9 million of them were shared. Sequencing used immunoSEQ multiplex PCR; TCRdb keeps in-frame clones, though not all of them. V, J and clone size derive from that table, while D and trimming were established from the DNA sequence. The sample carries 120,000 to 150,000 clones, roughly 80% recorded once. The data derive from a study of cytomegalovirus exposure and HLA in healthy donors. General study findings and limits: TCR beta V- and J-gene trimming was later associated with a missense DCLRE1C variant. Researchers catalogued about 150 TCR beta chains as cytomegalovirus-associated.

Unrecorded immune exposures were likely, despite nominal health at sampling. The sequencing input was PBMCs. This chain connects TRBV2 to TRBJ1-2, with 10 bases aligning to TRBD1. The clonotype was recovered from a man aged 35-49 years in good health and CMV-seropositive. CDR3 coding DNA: TGTGCCAGCAGTGTTTTCGGACAGGGGGCTAACTATGGCTACACCTTC. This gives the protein CASSVFGQGANYGYTF. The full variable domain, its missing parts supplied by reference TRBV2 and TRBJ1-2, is EPEVTQTPSHQVTQMGQEVILRCVPISNHLYFYWYRQILGQKVEFLVSFYNNEISEKSEIFDDQFSVERPDGSNFTLKIRSTKLEDSAMYFCASSVFGQGANYGYTFGSGTRLTVV.